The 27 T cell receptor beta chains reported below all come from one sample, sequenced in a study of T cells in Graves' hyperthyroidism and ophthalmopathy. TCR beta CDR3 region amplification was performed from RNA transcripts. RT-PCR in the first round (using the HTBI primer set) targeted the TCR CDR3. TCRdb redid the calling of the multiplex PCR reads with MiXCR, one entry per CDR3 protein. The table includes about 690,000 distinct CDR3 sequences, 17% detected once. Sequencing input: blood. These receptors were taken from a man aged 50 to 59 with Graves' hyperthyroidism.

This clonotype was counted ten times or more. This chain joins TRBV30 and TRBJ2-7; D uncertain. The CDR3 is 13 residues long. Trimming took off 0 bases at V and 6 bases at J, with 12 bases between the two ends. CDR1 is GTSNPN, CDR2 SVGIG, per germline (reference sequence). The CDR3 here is CAWSVSRMSEQYF. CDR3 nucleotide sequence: TGTGCCTGGAGTGTTAGCAGAATGTCCGAGCAGTACTTC.

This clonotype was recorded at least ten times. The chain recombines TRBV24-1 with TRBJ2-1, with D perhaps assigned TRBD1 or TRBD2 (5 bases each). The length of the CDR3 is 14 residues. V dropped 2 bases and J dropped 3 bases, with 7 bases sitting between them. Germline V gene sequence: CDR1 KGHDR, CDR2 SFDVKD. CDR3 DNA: TGTGCCACCAGTGATTGGGACCACTACAATGAGCAGTTCTTC. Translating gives CATSDWDHYNEQFF.

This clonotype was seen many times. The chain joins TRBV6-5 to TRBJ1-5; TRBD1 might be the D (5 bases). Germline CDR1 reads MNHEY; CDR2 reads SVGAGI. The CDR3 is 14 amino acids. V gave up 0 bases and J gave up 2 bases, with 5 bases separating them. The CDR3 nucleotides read TGTGCCAGCAGTTACTCCAGGGGCAATCAGCCCCAGCATTTT. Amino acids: CASSYSRGNQPQHF.

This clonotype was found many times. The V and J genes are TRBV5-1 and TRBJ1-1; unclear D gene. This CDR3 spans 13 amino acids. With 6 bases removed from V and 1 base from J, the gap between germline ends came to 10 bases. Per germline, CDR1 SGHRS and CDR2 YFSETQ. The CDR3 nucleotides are TGCGCCAGCACCTGGGGAGAGAACACTGAAGCTTTCTTT. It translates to CASTWGENTEAFF.

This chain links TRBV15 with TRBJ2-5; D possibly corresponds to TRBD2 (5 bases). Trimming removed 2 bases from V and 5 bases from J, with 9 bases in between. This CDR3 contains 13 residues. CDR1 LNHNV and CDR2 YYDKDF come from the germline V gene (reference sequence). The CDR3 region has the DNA TGTGCCACCAGCAGATCTAGCACGGAGACCCAGTACTTC. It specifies CATSRSSTETQYF.

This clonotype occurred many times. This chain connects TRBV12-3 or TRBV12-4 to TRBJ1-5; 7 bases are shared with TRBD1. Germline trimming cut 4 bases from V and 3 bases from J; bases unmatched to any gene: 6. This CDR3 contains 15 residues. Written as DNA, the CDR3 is TGTGCCAGCAGTTGGGATACAGGGGCCAATCAGCCCCAGCATTTT. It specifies CASSWDTGANQPQHF.

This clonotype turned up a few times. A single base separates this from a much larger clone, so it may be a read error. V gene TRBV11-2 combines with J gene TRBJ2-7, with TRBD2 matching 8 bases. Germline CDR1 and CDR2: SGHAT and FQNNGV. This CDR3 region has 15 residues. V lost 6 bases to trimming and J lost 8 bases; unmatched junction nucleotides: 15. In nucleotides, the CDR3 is TGTGCCAGCAGGCATCACGGGCTAGCGGGCTCCAAGCAGTACTTC. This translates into CASRHHGLAGSKQYF. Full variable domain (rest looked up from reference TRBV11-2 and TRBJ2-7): EAGVAQSPRYKIIEKRQSVAFWCNPISGHATLYWYQQILGQGPKLLIQFQNNGVVDDSQLPKDRFSAERLKGVDSTLKIQPAKLEDSAVYLCASRHHGLAGSKQYFGPGTRLTVT.

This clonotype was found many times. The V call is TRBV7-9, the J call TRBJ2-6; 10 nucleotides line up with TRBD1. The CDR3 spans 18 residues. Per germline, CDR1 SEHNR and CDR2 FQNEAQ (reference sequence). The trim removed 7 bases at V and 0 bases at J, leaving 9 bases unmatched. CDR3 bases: TGTGCCAGCACCCCGACAGGGGGCGTTAACTCTGGGGCCAACGTCCTGACTTTC. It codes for CASTPTGGVNSGANVLTF.

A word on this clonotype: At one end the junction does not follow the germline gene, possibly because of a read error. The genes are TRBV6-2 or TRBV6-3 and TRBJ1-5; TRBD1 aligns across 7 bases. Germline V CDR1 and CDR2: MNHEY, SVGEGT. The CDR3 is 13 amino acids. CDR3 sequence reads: CAGRGGGNQPQHF. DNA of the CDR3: TGTGCCGGCAGGGGGGGGGGCAATCAGCCCCAGCATTTT.

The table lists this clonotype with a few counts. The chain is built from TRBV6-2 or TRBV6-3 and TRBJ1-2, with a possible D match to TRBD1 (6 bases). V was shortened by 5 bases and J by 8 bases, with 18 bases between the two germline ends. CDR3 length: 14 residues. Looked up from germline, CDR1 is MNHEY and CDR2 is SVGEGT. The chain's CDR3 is CASSPGGLFAGYTF. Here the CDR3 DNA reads TGTGCCAGCAGTCCTGGGGGCCTCTTCGCGGGCTACACCTTC.

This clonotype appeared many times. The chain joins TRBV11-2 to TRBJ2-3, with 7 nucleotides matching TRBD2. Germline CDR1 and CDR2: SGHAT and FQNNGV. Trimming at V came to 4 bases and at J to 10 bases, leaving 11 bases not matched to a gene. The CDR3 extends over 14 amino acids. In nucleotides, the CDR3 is TGTGCCAGCAGCTCCAGGAGCGGGGACGGCGCGCAGTATTTT. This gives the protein CASSSRSGDGAQYF.

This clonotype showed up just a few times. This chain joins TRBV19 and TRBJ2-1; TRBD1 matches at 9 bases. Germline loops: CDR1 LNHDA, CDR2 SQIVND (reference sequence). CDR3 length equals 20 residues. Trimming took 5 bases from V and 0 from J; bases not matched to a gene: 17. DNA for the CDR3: TGTGCCAGTAGTTCCCGGGGACAGGGCCGTTTAACAATCTCCTACAATGAGCAGTTCTTC. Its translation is CASSSRGQGRLTISYNEQFF.

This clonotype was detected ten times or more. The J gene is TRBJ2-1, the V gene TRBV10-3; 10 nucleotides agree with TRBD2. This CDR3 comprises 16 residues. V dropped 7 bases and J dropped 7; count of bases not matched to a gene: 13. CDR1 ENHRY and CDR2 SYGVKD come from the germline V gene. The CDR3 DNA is TGTGCCATCAAGGGTGGGAGCGGGAGGGAAGGAAATGAGCAGTTCTTC. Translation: CAIKGGSGREGNEQFF.

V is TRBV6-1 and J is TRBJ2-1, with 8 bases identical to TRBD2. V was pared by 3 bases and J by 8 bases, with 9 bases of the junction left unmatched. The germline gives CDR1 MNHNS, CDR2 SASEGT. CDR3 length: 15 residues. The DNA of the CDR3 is TGTGCCAGCAGTGACCCCCCGGGGGGGGGATATGAGCAGTTCTTC. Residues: CASSDPPGGGYEQFF.

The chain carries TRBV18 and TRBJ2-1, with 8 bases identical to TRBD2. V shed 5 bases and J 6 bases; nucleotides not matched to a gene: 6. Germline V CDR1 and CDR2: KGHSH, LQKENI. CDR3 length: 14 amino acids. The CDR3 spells CASSTTSAGNEQFF. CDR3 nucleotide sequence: TGTGCCAGCTCAACGACTAGCGCGGGCAATGAGCAGTTCTTC.

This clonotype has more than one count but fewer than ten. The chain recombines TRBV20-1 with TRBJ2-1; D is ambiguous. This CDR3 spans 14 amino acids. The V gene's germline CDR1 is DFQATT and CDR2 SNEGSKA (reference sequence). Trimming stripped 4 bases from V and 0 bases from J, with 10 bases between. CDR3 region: CSATVPDSYNEQFF. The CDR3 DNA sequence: TGCAGTGCTACCGTTCCCGACTCCTACAATGAGCAGTTCTTC.

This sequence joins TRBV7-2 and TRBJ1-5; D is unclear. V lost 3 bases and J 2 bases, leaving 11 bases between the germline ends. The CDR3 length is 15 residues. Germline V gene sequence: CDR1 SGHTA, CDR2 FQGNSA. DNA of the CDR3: TGTGCCAGCAGCTTCGAAGGTGAGGGCAATCAGCCCCAGCATTTT. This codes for CASSFEGEGNQPQHF.

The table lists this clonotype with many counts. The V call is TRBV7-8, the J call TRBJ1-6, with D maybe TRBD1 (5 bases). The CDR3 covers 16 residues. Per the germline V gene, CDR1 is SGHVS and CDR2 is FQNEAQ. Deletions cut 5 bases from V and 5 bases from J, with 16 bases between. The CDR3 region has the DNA TGTGCCAGCAGCCCCTGGGACGGACTGAATAATTCACCCCTCCACTTT. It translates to CASSPWDGLNNSPLHF.

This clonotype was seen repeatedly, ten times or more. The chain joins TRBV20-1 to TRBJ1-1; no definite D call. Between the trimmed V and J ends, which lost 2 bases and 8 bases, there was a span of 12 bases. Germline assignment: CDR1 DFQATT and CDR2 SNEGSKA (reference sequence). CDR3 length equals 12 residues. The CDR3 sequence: CSARLRETEAFF. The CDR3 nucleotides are TGCAGTGCTAGACTTAGGGAAACGGAAGCTTTCTTT.

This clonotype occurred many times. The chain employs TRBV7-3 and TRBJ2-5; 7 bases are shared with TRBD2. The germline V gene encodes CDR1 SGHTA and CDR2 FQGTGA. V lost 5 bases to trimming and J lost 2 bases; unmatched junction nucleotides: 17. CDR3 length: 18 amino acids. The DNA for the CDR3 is TGTGCCAGCAGCCCCAAGTCGGTGCGGGAGCAATATCAAGAGACCCAGTACTTC. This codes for CASSPKSVREQYQETQYF. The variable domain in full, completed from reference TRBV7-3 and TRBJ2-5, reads GAGVSQTPSNKVTEKGKYVELRCDPISGHTALYWYRQSLGQGPEFLIYFQGTGAADDSGLPNDRFFAVRPEGSVSTLKIQRTERGDSAVYLCASSPKSVREQYQETQYFGPGTRLLVL.

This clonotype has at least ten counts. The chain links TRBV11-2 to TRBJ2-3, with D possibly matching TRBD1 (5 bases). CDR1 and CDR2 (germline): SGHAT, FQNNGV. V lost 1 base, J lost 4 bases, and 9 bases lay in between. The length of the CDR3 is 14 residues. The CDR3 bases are TGTGCCAGCAGCTTAGCCCCCAGGGCAGATACGCAGTATTTT. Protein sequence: CASSLAPRADTQYF.

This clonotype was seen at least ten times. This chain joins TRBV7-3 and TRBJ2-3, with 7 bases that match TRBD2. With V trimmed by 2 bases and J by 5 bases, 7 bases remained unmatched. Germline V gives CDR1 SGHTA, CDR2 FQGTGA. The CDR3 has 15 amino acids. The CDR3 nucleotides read TGTGCCAGCAGCTTAGCGGGAGTGTTCAAAGATACGCAGTATTTT. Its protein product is CASSLAGVFKDTQYF.

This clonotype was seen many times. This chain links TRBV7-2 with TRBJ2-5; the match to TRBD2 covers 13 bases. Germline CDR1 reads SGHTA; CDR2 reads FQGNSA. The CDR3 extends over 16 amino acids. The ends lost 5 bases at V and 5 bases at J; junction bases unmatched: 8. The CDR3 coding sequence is TGTGCCAGCAGCCTCGCACTAGCGGGAGGGCCGGAGACCCAGTACTTC. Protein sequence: CASSLALAGGPETQYF.

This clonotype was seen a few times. Written as DNA, the CDR3 is TGTGCCAGCAGTTCCTCAGGGGAGAGTCGAAAACTGTTTTTT. Protein sequence: CASSSSGESRKLFF. This rearrangement joins TRBV6-2 or TRBV6-3 to TRBJ1-4; possibly TRBD1 for D (6 bases). CDR3 length: 14 residues. Germline V gene sequence: CDR1 MNHEY, CDR2 SVGEGT. Trimming left V 4 bases short and J 10 bases short, with 16 bases between.

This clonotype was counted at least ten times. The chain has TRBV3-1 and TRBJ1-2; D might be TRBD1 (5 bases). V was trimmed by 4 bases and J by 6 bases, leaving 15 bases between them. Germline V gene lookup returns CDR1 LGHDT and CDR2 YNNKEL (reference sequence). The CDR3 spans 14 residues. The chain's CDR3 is CASSRGGTGNGYTF. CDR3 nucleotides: TGTGCCAGCAGCCGCGGGGGGACGGGAAATGGCTACACCTTC.

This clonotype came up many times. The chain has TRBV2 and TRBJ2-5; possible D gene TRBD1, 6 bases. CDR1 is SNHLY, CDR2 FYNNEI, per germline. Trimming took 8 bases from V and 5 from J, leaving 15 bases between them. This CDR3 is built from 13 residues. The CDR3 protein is CASASDSGETQYF. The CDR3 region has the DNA TGTGCCAGCGCGTCGGACAGTGGGGAGACCCAGTACTTC.

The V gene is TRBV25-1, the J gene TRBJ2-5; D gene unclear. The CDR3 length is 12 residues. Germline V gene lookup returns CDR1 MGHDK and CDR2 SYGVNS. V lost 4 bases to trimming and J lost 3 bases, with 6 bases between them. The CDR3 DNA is TGTGCCAGCAGTGTAGGGAAAGAGACCCAGTACTTC. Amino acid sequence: CASSVGKETQYF.